The following is a T cell receptor (beta chain) sequence with its context. These data come from a study of blood T cell repertoires in COVID-19. Authors' data handling: Estimated nucleated cell counts came from reference gene primer amplification. Some clones are missing from TCRdb's copy, which holds only in-frame ones; the method was immunoSEQ multiplex PCR. D and trimming were read from the DNA, whereas the V and J calls and clone size are those reported in that table. The profile shows about 100,000 clones, 75% to 85% of them singletons. V shed 4 bases, J shed 5 bases, and the junction held 10 bases outside the gene matches. Germline CDR1 reads MNHEY; CDR2 reads SMNVEV (reference sequence). This CDR3 is 15 amino acids long.

Sequencing was performed on peripheral blood. The V gene is TRBV27, the J gene TRBJ1-2; 7 bases match TRBD1. The sequence was collected from a woman older than 75 with active or convalescent COVID-19. The CDR3 DNA reads TGTGCCAGCAGTTCCATCCGGGACAGTATTTATGGCTACACCTTC. Amino acid sequence: CASSSIRDSIYGYTF.